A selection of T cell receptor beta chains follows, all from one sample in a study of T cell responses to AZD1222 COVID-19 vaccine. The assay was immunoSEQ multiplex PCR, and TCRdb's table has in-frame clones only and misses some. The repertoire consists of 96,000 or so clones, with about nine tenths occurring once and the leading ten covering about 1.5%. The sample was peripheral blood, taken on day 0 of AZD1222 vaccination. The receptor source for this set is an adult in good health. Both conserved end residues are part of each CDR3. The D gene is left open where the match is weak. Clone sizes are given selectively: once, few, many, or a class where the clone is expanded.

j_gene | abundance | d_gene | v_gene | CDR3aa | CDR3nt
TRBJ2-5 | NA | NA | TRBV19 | CASSSLRETQYF | TGTGCCAGTAGTAGTCTTCGGGAGACCCAGTACTTC
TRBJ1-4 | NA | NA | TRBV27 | CASSLNRAATTNEKLFF | TGTGCCAGCAGTTTAAACCGGGCGGCGACAACTAATGAAAAACTGTTTTTT
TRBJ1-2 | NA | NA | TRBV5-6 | CASSPPRKVVRYGYTF | TGTGCCAGCAGCCCGCCCCGGAAGGTCGTTCGCTATGGCTACACCTTC
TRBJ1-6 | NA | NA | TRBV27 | CASSLSSRGGAINSPLHF | TGTGCCAGCAGTTTATCATCGCGAGGGGGGGCCATAAATTCACCCCTCCACTTT
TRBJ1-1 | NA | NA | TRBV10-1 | CASSEGYEAFF | TGCGCCAGCAGTGAGGGGTACGAAGCTTTCTTT
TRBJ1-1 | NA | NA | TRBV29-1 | CSVEDTEAFF | TGCAGCGTTGAAGATACTGAAGCTTTCTTT
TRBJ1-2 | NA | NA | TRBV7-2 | CASAREQGGVYGYTF | TGTGCCAGCGCGCGGGAACAGGGAGGAGTCTATGGCTACACCTTC
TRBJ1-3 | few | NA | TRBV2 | CASSITRGSGNTIYF | TGTGCCAGCAGTATAACGAGGGGATCTGGAAACACCATATATTTT
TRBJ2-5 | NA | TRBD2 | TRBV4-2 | CASSQGDSGGAGETQYF | TGTGCCAGCAGCCAAGGGGATAGCGGGGGGGCCGGAGAGACCCAGTACTTC
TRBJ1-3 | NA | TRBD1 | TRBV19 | CASRQDRGRGNTIYF | TGTGCCAGTAGACAAGACAGGGGGCGCGGAAACACCATATATTTT
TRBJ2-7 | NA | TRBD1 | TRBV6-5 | CASSGQGSLCEQYF | TGTGCCAGCAGCGGACAGGGAAGTCTCTGCGAGCAGTACTTC
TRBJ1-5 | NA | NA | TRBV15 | CATSRGRAGAYSSNQPQHF | TGTGCCACCAGCAGGGGCAGGGCGGGTGCCTATAGTAGCAATCAGCCCCAGCATTTT
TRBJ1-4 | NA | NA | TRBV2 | CASRRGTPLNEKLFF | TGTGCCAGCAGGAGGGGAACGCCATTGAATGAAAAACTGTTTTTT
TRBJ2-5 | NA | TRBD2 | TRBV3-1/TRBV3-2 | CASSQDTGGETQYF | TGTGCCAGCAGCCAAGATACGGGGGGAGAGACCCAGTACTTC
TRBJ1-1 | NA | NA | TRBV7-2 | CASSEDRDHTEAFF | TGTGCCAGCAGCGAAGACCGCGATCACACTGAAGCTTTCTTT
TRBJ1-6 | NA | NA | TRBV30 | CAWTFWGQSPLHF | TGTGCCTGGACCTTCTGGGGGCAATCACCCCTCCACTTT
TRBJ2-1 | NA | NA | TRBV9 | CASSVSPDHEQFF | TGTGCCAGCAGCGTAAGCCCGGACCATGAGCAGTTCTTC
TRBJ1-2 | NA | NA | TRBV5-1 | CASSLATGYYGYTF | TGCGCCAGCAGCCTCGCCACAGGCTACTATGGCTACACCTTC
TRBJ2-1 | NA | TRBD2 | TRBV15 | CATSRDLGDYFFPEQFF | TGTGCCACCAGCAGAGATTTGGGGGACTACTTCTTCCCTGAGCAGTTCTTC
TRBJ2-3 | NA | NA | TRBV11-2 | CASSTNPSGRTDTQYF | TGTGCCAGCAGCACGAACCCCTCAGGAAGAACAGATACGCAGTATTTT
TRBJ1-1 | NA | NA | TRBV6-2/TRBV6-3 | CASSYSSGVVGAFF | TGTGCCAGCAGTTACTCGTCCGGGGTTGTGGGAGCTTTCTTT
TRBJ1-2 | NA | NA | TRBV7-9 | CASSLAPGSSF | TGTGCCAGCAGCTTAGCGCCTGGCTCAAGCTTC
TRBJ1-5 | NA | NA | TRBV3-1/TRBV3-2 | CASSGTVNQPQHF | TGTGCCAGCAGCGGGACTGTTAATCAGCCCCAGCATTTT
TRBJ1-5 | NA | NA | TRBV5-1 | CASSLVPGANQPQHF | TGCGCCAGCAGCTTGGTCCCAGGGGCAAATCAGCCCCAGCATTTT
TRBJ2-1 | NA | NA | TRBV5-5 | CASSLYGGRNSNEQFF | TGTGCCAGCAGCTTGTATGGGGGGCGGAATTCCAATGAGCAGTTCTTC
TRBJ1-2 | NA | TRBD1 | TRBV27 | CASSFAGQGFGYTF | TGTGCCAGCAGTTTTGCCGGACAGGGCTTCGGCTACACCTTC
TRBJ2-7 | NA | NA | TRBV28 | CASSPNSQWGSYEQYF | TGTGCCAGCAGTCCCAACTCCCAGTGGGGCTCCTACGAGCAGTACTTC
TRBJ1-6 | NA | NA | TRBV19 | CASSIEVGDFNSPLHF | TGTGCCAGTAGTATAGAGGTTGGAGATTTTAATTCACCCCTCCACTTT
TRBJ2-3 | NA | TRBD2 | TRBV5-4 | CASSLFAGGTDTQYF | TGTGCCAGCAGCTTGTTTGCGGGGGGCACAGATACGCAGTATTTT
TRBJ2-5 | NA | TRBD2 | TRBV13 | CASSLDRAAGGAKTQYF | TGTGCCAGCAGCTTAGACCGGGCAGCGGGGGGAGCGAAGACCCAGTACTTC
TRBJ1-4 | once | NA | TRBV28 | CASSLGGAEKLFF | TGTGCCAGCAGTTTGGGAGGGGCTGAAAAACTGTTTTTT
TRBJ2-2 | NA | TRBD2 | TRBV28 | CASSLKRGLTGELFF | TGTGCCAGCAGTTTAAAGCGGGGGCTCACCGGGGAGCTGTTTTTT
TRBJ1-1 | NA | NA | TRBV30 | CAWSVGAGRKSFF | TGTGCCTGGAGTGTAGGCGCAGGGAGGAAATCTTTCTTT